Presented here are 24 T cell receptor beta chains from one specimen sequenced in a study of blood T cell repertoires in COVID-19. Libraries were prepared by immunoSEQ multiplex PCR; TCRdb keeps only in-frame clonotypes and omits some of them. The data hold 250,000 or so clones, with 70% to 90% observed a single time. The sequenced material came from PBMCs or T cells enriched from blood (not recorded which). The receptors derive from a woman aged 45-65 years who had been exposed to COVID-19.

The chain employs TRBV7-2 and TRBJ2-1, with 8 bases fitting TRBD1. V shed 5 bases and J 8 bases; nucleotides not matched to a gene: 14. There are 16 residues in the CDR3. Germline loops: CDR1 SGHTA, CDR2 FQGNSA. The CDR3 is CASSLQRRQGIDEQFF. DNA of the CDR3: TGTGCCAGCAGCCTACAGAGGAGACAGGGGATAGATGAGCAGTTCTTC.

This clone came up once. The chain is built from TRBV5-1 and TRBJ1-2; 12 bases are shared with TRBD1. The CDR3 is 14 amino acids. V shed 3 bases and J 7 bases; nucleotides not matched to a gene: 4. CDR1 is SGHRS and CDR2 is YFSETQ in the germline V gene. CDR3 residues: CASSSEGQGAGYTF. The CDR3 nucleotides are TGCGCCAGCAGCTCTGAGGGACAGGGGGCTGGCTACACCTTC.

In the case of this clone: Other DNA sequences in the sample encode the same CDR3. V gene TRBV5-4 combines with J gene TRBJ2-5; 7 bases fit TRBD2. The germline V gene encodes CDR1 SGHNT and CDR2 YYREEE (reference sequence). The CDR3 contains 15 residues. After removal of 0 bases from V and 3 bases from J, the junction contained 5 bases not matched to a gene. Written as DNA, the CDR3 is TGTGCCAGCAGCTTGGTCCCCAGCGGGGAAGAGACCCAGTACTTC. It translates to CASSLVPSGEETQYF.

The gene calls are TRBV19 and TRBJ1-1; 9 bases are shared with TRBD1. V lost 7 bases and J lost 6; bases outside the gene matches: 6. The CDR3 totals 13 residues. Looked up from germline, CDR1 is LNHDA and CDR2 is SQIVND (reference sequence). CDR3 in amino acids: CASMEGQGAEAFF. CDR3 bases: TGTGCCAGTATGGAGGGACAGGGAGCTGAAGCTTTCTTT.

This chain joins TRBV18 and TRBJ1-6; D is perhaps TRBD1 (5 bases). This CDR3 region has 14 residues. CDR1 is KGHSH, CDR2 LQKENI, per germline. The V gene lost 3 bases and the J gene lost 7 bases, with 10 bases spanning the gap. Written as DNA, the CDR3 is TGTGCCAGCTCACCTGACGGGGGAAATTCACCCCTCCACTTT. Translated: CASSPDGGNSPLHF.

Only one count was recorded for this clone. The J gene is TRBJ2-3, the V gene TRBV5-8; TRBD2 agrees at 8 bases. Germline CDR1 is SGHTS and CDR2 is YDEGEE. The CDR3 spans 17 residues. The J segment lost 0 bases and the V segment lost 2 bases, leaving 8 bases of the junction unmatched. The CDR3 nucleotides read TGTGCCAGCAGCTTCGGGTATGCTAGCGGGAGCACAGATACGCAGTATTTT. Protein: CASSFGYASGSTDTQYF.

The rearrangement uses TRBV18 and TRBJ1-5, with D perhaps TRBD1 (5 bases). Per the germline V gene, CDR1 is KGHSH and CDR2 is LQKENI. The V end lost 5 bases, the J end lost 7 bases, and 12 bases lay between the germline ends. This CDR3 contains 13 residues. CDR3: CASSSQGGQPQHF. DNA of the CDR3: TGTGCCAGCTCATCCCAGGGAGGCCAGCCCCAGCATTTT.

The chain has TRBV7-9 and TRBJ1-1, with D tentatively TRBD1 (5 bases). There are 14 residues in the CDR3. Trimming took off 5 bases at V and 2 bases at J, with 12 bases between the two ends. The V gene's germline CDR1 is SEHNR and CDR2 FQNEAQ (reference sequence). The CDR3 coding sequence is TGTGCCAGCAGCCGCACAGGTATTAACACTGAAGCTTTCTTT. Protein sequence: CASSRTGINTEAFF.

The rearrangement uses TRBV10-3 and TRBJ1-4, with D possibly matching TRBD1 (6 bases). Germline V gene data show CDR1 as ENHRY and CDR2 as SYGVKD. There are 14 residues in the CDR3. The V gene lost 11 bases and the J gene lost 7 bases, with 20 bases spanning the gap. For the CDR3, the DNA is TGTGCCGCCCAGGCGAGCCAGGGGAGTGAAAAACTGTTTTTT. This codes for CAAQASQGSEKLFF.

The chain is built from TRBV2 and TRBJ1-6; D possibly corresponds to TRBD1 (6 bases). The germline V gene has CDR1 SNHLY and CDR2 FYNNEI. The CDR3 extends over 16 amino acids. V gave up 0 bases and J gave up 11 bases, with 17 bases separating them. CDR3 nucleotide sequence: TGTGCCAGCAGTGAAGCGCCTAGGGGGGGCCAGACACCCCTCCACTTT. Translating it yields CASSEAPRGGQTPLHF.

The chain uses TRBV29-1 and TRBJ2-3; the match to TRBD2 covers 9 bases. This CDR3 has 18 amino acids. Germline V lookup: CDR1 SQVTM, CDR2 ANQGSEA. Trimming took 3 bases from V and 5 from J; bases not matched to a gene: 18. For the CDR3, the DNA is TGCAGCGTTGAGAGTTTACTGGGTAGCGGGAGAATAGGAGATACGCAGTATTTT. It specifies CSVESLLGSGRIGDTQYF.

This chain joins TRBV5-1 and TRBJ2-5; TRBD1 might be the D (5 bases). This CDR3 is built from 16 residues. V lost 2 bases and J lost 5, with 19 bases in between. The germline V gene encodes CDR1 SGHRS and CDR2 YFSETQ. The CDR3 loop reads CASSLGAGSSGETQYF. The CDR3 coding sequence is TGCGCCAGCAGCTTAGGGGCAGGGTCGTCCGGGGAGACCCAGTACTTC.

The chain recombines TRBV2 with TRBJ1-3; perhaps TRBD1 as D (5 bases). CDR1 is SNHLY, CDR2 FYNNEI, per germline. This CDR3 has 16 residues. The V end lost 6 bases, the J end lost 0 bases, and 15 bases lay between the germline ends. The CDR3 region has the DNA TGTGCCAGCAGCGGTCCGGGACTTCACTCTGGAAACACCATATATTTT. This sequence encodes CASSGPGLHSGNTIYF.

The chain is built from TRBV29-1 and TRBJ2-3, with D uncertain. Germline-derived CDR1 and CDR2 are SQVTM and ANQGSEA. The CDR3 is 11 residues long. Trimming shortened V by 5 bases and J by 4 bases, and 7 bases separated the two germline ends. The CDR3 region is CSVSPADTQYF. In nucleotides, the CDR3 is TGCAGCGTTTCTCCTGCAGATACGCAGTATTTT.

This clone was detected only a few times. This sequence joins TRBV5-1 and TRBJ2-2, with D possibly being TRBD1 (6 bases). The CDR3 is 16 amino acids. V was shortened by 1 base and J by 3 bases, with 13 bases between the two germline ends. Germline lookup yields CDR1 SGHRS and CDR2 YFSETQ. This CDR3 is CASSLSQGWDTGELFF. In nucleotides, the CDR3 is TGCGCCAGCAGCTTGTCACAGGGATGGGACACCGGGGAGCTGTTTTTT.

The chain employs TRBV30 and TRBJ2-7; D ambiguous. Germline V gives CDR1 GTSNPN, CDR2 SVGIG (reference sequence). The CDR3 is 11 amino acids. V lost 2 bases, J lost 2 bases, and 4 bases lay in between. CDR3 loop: CAWSTTYEQYF. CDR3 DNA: TGTGCCTGGAGTACTACCTACGAGCAGTACTTC.

Here the CDR3 reads CASSIRQGMLNIQYF. The CDR3 coding sequence is TGTGCCAGTAGTATCAGACAGGGGATGTTAAACATTCAGTACTTC. This rearrangement joins TRBV19 to TRBJ2-4; 8 bases agree with TRBD1. The germline gives CDR1 LNHDA, CDR2 SQIVND (reference sequence). J was trimmed by 6 bases and V by 3 bases; bases with no gene match: 7. The CDR3 has 15 residues.

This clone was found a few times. The CDR3 nucleotides are TGCAGCGTTGAGAGTGCCCAAGATACGCAGTATTTT. It encodes CSVESAQDTQYF. V is TRBV29-1 and J is TRBJ2-3, with D unresolved. V shed 3 bases and J shed 5 bases, with 9 bases lying between them. CDR1 and CDR2 (germline): SQVTM, ANQGSEA. This CDR3 is 12 amino acids long.

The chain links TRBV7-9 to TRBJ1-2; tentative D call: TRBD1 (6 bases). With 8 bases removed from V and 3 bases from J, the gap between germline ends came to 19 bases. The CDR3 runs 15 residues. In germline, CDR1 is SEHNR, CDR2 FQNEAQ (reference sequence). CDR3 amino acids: CASSLVAGAHYGYTF. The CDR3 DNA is TGTGCCAGCTCCTTAGTGGCAGGGGCTCACTATGGCTACACCTTC.

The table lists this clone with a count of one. The CDR3 loop reads CATSRTIRGSNTEAFF. The CDR3 region has the DNA TGTGCCACCAGCAGGACGATCCGAGGCTCTAACACTGAAGCTTTCTTT. V gene TRBV15 combines with J gene TRBJ1-1, with D hard to call. CDR1 is LNHNV and CDR2 is YYDKDF in the germline V gene (reference sequence). The CDR3 spans 16 residues. The germline V and J ends were trimmed by 3 bases and 2 bases, with 16 bases remaining between them.

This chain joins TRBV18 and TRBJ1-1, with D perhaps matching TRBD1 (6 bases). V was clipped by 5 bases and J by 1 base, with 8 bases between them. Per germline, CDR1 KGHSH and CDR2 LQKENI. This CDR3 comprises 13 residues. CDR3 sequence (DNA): TGTGCCAGCTCAACAGGGAGGAACACTGAAGCTTTCTTT. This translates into CASSTGRNTEAFF.

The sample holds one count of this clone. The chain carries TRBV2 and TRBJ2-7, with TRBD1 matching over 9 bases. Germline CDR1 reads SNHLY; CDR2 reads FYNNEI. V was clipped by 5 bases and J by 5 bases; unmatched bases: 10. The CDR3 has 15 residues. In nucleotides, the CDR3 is TGTGCCAGCAGTACCTGGACAGGGGTTATAAACGAGCAGTACTTC. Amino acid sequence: CASSTWTGVINEQYF.

In DNA form, the CDR3 reads TGTGCCAGCAGCTTCTCTGTCCAGGGGGCCCTCCACTTT. It translates to CASSFSVQGALHF. The chain employs TRBV5-5 and TRBJ1-6, with 7 positions matching TRBD1. Germline V lookup: CDR1 SGHKS, CDR2 YYEKEE (reference sequence). J gave up 14 bases and V 2 bases, and 7 bases lay outside the gene matches. The CDR3 sequence is 13 residues long.

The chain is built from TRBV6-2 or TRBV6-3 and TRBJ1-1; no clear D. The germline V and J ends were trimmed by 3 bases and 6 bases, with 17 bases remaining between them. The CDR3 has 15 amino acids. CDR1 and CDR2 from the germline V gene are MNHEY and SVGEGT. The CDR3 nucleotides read TGTGCCAGCAGTTATTCGTGGAGTGTAAACTCTGAAGCTTTCTTT. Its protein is CASSYSWSVNSEAFF.